The source of this TCR beta chain is a study of T-cell memory formation after mild COVID-19 (dated by TCRdb to about 2021). As for the study more broadly: Most TCR sequence clusters were specific to one of the two donors. T-cell clones expanding and contracting after mild COVID-19 in two donors were tracked by longitudinal TCRalpha and TCRbeta repertoire sequencing. The cohort was made up of two young adult volunteers, one female and one male, who were previously healthy. Points the paper makes about the study in general: Contracting CD4+ clones were located mainly in the CM and EM memory subsets, whereas CD8+ clones were found to be enriched in EMRA. SARS-CoV-2 specificity of the second-wave clones peaking on day 37 was not confirmed. Some responding clones were detected in pre-infection memory, suggesting pre-existing cross-reactive memory T cells joined the SARS-CoV-2 response. Clones contracting from day 15 to 85 had balanced CD4/CD8 phenotypes, while a second wave expanding from day 15 to 37 was biased towards CD4+. The study included only two mild cases, and larger cohorts that include severe cases with pre-infection samples were judged to be necessary.

This clonotype was picked up a small number of times. The clone's antigen remains unknown. One base away there is no much larger clone; base qualities are not given. Ficoll-Paque density gradient centrifugation was used to isolate PBMCs. This sample was sequenced with an Illumina NovaSeq 6000. TCRalpha and TCRbeta cDNA libraries were constructed by 5'RACE with constant-segment primers, with sample barcodes and unique molecular identifiers being introduced. Trizol reagent was used to extract RNA from every sample. Library amplification was performed in two PCR steps, and a second sample barcode and Illumina TruSeq adapters were introduced in the second step. Sequencing of the libraries was done on an Illumina NovaSeq, producing 2 x 150 bp paired-end reads. The authors processed their data as follows. Demultiplexing of reads and collapsing into UMI-guided consensus sequences were performed with migec v1.2.7. Using mixcr v2.1.11, UMI consensuses were aligned to TRA and TRB V and J templates and then assembled into clonotypes. Clonotypes were classified as expanded or contracted when called significant by both edgeR and NoisET, with noise models trained on biological replicates. For edgeR calls, the cutoffs were a false discovery rate-adjusted p below 0.01 and a log2 fold-change threshold of 1. As an exploratory analysis of dynamics, max-normalized trajectories of the 1000 most abundant clonotypes were examined by PCA with hierarchical clustering. Separately sequenced CD4+ and CD8+ repertoires were used to assign the CD4 or CD8 phenotype of responding clones. TCRdb reprocessing: public reads trimmed at Q25 with fastp, clones called with MiXCR, in-frame beta chains kept. Each CDR3 protein gets just one entry, which takes the most common genes and DNA from the rows behind it. The V and J calls and clone size are TCRdb's, not the authors'. Recorded for this sample are 200,000 to 250,000 distinct CDR3 sequences; approximately 10% of them occurred a single time. The ten largest clones represent 3.5% of the sample.

There are 16 amino acids in the CDR3, from cysteine to phenylalanine inclusive. The CDR3 DNA has 48 bases and is translated from base 1. Reading the germline V gene gives CDR1 SGHDN and CDR2 FVKESK. From V the trimming removes 3 bases and from J it removes 6 bases, while the gene matches leave 9 bases of the junction unaccounted for. The sequencing input was PBMCs or a T cell subset sorted from them (not recorded which). This chain joins TRBV14 to TRBJ1-4; the junction holds 8 bases that match TRBD1. The receptor was derived from a young man who had mild COVID-19 (a few samples of this study predate the infection). The sample titles of this study are shuffled in the database, so cell type and time point are left out; the donor was told from shared clones. For the CDR3, the sequence is CASSQWTGSGYEKLFF. Here is the DNA: TGTGCCAGCAGCCAGTGGACAGGGTCCGGATATGAAAAACTGTTTTTT.